This T cell receptor (beta chain) was sequenced during a study of CD8 T cells in Susac syndrome. Study overall: The Susac syndrome patients were therapy-naive, on corticosteroids, or on intravenous immunoglobulin alone at blood draw.

Trimming cost V 5 bases and J 1 base; bases outside gene matches: 12. Germline values: CDR1 SQVTM, CDR2 ANQGSEA. The length of the CDR3 is 16 residues. RNA, at about 0.45 to 1 ug, was reverse transcribed with random hexamers. MiXCR was run by TCRdb on the immunoSEQ multiplex PCR reads, yielding one entry per CDR3 protein. The sample holds around 170,000 distinct CDR3 sequences, approximately 95% seen once. The genes are TRBV29-1 and TRBJ2-5, with 8 bases that match TRBD1. Sequencing input: CD8+ T cells from PBMCs. This clonotype originated in a human donor with Susac syndrome. The CDR3 bases are TGCAGCGTTCCGGAACATAACAGGGGGGCCCAAGAGACCCAGTACTTC. Amino acid sequence: CSVPEHNRGAQETQYF.